This T cell receptor (beta chain) comes out of a study of response to subunit inactivated influenza vaccine (dated 2018 in TCRdb). Looking at the study overall: To follow how T cells responded to a trivalent subunit inactivated influenza vaccine, the researchers relied on deep quantitative profiling of the T cell receptor repertoire. Study-wide conclusions, independent of this receptor: The authors proposed that each seasonal influenza vaccination may bring in only a limited number of new T cells.

Per the publication, the time point label means: 45 days after influenza vaccine administration. The sample holds many counts of this clonotype. What this receptor recognizes is not known. Base quality data are lacking; no much larger clone is found one base away. The protocol used for the library was RT-PCR. Sequenced using an Illumina HiSeq 2500. TCRdb's own reprocessing of the public reads used fastp at Q25 and MiXCR and kept productive beta chains. For every CDR3 protein sequence, its rows merge into one entry that carries the most common genes and DNA. The sample table holds approximately 500,000 distinct CDR3 sequences, of which around 13% were seen once. The ten largest account for around 13% of the sample. In the germline V gene, CDR1 corresponds to ENHRY and CDR2 to SYGVKD. From the cysteine through the phenylalanine, the CDR3 covers 19 amino acids. Of the read, only the CDR3 DNA is kept; its 57 bases are in frame from base 1. V lost 4 bases and J lost 3 bases; the stretch between them is 25 bases long.

Sequences were derived from PBMCs from blood, sampled 40 to 50 days after vaccination. The chain joins TRBV10-3 to TRBJ2-4; the D gene is possibly TRBD1, with 5 bases matching. This sequence was found in a man aged 45-65 years who received an inactivated influenza vaccine. Donor details come from another sample of the same person, matched by shared clones. The CDR3 loop reads CAISVAGISQGSGKNIQYF. The base sequence is TGTGCCATCAGTGTTGCAGGGATATCTCAAGGTTCTGGCAAAAACATTCAGTACTTC.